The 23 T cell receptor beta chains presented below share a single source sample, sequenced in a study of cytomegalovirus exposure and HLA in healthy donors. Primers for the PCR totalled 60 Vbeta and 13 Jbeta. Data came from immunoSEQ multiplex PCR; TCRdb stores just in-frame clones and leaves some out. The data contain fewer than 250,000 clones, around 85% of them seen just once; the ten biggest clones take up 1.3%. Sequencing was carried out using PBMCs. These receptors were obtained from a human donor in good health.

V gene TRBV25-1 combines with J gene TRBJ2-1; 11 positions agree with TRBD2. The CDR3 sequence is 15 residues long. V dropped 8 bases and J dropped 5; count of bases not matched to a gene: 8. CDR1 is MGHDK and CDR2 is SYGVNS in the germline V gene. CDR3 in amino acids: CASSLAGGNNNEQFF. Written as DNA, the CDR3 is TGTGCCAGCTCTCTAGCGGGAGGCAACAACAATGAGCAGTTCTTC.

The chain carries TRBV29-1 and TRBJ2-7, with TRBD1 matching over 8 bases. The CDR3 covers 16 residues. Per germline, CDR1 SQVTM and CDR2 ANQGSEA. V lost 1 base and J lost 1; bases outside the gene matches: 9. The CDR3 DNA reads TGCAGCGTTGAAGTAGGGCAGGGGGCTATGTCCTACGAGCAGTACTTC. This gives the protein CSVEVGQGAMSYEQYF.

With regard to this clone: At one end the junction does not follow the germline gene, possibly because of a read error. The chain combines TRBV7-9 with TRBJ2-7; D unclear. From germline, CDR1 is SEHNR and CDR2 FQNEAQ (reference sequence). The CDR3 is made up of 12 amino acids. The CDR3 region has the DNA TGTTCCAGCAGCTCGGTGAGCTACGAGCAGTACTTC. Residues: CSSSSVSYEQYF. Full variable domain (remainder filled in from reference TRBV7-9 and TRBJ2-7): DTGVSQNPRHKITKRGQNVTFRCDPISEHNRLYWYRQTLGQGPEFLTYFQNEAQLEKSRLLSDRFSAERPKGSFSTLEIQRTEQGDSAMYLCSSSSVSYEQYFGPGTRLTVT.

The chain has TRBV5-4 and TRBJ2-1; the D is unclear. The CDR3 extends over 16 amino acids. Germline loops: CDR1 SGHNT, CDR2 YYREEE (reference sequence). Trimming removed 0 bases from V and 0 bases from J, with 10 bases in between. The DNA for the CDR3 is TGTGCCAGCAGCTTGGGAGGCCTGAGCTCCTACAATGAGCAGTTCTTC. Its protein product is CASSLGGLSSYNEQFF. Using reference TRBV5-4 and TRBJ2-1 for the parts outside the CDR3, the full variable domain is ETGVTQSPTHLIKTRGQQVTLRCSSQSGHNTVSWYQQALGQGPQFIFQYYREEENGRGNFPPRFSGLQFPNYSSELNVNALELDDSALYLCASSLGGLSSYNEQFFGPGTRLTVL.

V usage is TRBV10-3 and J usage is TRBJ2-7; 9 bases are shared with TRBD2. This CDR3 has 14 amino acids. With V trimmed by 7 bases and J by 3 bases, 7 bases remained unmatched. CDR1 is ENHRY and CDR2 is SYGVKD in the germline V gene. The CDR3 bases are TGTGCCATCAATCCTAGCGGGATGTACTACGAGCAGTACTTC. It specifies CAINPSGMYYEQYF.

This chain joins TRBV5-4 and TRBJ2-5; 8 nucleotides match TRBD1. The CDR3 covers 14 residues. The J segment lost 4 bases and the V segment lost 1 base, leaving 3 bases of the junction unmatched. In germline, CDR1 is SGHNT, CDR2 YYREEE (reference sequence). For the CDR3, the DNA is TGTGCCAGCAGCTTGAAGCAGGGGGCAGAGACCCAGTACTTC. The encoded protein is CASSLKQGAETQYF. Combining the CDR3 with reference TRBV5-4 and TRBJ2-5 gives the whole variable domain ETGVTQSPTHLIKTRGQQVTLRCSSQSGHNTVSWYQQALGQGPQFIFQYYREEENGRGNFPPRFSGLQFPNYSSELNVNALELDDSALYLCASSLKQGAETQYFGPGTRLLVL.

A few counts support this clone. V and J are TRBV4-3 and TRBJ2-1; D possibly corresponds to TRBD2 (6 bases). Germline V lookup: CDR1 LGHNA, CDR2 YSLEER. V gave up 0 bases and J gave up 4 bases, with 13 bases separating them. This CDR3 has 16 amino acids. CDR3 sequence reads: CASSQDSGVSYNEQFF. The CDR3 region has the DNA TGCGCCAGCAGCCAAGATTCGGGAGTGTCATACAATGAGCAGTTCTTC.

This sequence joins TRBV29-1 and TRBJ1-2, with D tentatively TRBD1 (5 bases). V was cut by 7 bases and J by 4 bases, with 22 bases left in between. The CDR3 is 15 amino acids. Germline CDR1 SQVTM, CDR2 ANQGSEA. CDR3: CSADTEPDSFYGYTF. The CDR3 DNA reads TGCAGCGCCGACACTGAACCCGACAGTTTCTATGGCTACACCTTC.

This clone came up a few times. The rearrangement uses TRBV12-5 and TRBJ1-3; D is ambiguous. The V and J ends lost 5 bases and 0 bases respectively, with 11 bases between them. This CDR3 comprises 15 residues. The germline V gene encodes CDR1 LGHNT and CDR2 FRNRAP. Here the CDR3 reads CASGRPVNSGNTIYF. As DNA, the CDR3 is TGTGCTAGTGGTCGCCCAGTCAACTCTGGAAACACCATATATTTT. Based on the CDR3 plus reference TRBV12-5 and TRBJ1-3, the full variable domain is DARVTQTPRHKVTEMGQEVTMRCQPILGHNTVFWYRQTMMQGLELLAYFRNRAPLDDSGMPKDRFSAEMPDATLATLKIQPSEPRDSAVYFCASGRPVNSGNTIYFGEGSWLTVV.

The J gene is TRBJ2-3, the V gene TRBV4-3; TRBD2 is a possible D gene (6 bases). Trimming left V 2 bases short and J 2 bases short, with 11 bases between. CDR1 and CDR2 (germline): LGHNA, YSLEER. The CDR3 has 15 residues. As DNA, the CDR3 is TGCGCCAGCAGCCAATGGCGGGGAAACACAGATACGCAGTATTTT. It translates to CASSQWRGNTDTQYF.

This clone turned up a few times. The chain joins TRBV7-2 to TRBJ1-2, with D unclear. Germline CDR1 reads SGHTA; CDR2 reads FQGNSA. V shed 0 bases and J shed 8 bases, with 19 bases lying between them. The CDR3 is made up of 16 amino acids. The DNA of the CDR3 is TGTGCCAGCAGCTTAGCTGGGAGTCTAAGCCTTTCGGGCTACACCTTC. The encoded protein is CASSLAGSLSLSGYTF.

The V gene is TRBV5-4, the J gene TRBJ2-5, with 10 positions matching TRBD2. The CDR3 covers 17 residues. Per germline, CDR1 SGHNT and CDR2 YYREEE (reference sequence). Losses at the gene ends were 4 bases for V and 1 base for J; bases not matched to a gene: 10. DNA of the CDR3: TGTGCCAGCAGCAATTTACTAGCGGGATGGACCCAAGAGACCCAGTACTTC. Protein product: CASSNLLAGWTQETQYF. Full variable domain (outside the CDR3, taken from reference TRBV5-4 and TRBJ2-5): ETGVTQSPTHLIKTRGQQVTLRCSSQSGHNTVSWYQQALGQGPQFIFQYYREEENGRGNFPPRFSGLQFPNYSSELNVNALELDDSALYLCASSNLLAGWTQETQYFGPGTRLLVL.

The CDR3 DNA sequence: TGCAGCGTTGGCATACCCAGCTCCTACGAGCAGTACTTC. Translated: CSVGIPSSYEQYF. The rearrangement uses TRBV29-1 and TRBJ2-7, with D uncertain. The CDR3 length is 13 residues. Germline V CDR1 and CDR2: SQVTM, ANQGSEA. The germline V and J ends were trimmed by 4 bases and 0 bases, with 10 bases remaining between them.

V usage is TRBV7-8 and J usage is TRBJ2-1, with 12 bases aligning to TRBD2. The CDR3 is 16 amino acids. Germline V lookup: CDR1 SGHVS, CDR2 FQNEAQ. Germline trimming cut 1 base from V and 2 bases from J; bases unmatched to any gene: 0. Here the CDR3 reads CASSLGTSGAYNEQFF. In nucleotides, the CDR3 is TGTGCCAGCAGCTTAGGGACTAGCGGGGCCTACAATGAGCAGTTCTTC.

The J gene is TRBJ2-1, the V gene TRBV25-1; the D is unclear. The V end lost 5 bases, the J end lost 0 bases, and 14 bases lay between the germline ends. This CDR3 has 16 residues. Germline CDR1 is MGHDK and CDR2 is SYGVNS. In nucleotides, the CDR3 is TGTGCCAGCAGTTCCCAGACTTCTAGCTCCTACAATGAGCAGTTCTTC. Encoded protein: CASSSQTSSSYNEQFF.

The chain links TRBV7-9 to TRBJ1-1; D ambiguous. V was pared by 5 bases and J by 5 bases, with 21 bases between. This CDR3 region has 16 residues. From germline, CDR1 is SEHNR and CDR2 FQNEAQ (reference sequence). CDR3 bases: TGTGCCAGCAGCCCTTGGGCCCCTTTGGCAGAGACTGAAGCTTTCTTT. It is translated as CASSPWAPLAETEAFF.

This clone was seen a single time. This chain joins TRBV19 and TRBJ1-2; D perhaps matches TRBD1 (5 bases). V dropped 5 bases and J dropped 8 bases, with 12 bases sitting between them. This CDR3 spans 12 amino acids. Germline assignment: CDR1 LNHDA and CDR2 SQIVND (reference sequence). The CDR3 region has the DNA TGTGCCAGTAGTCTCCAGGGAGGCGGCTACACCTTC. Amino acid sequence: CASSLQGGGYTF.

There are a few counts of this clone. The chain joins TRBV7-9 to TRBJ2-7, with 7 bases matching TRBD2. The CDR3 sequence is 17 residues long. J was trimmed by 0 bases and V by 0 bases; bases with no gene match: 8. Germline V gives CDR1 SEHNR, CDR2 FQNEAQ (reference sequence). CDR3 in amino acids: CASSLAHGRTISYEQYF. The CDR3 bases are TGTGCCAGCAGCTTAGCGCACGGGAGGACGATCTCCTACGAGCAGTACTTC. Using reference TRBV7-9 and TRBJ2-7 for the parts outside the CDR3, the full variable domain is DTGVSQNPRHKITKRGQNVTFRCDPISEHNRLYWYRQTLGQGPEFLTYFQNEAQLEKSRLLSDRFSAERPKGSFSTLEIQRTEQGDSAMYLCASSLAHGRTISYEQYFGPGTRLTVT.

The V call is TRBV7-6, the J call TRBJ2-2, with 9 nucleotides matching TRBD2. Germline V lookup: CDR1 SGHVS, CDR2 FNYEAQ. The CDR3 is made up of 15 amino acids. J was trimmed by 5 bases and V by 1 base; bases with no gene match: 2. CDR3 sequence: CASSLGAGGTGELFF. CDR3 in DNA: TGTGCCAGCAGCTTAGGAGCGGGAGGTACCGGGGAGCTGTTTTTT. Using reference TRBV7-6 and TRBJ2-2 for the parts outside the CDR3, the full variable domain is GAGVSQSPRYKVTKRGQDVALRCDPISGHVSLYWYRQALGQGPEFLTYFNYEAQQDKSGLPNDRFSAERPEGSISTLTIQRTEQRDSAMYRCASSLGAGGTGELFFGEGSRLTVL.

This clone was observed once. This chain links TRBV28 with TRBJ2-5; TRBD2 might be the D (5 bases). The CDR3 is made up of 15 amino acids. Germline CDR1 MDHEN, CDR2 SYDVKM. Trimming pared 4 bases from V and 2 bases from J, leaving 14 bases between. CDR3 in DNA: TGTGCCAGCAGTTCTGGAGGTGACGCACAAGAGACCCAGTACTTC. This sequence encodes CASSSGGDAQETQYF.

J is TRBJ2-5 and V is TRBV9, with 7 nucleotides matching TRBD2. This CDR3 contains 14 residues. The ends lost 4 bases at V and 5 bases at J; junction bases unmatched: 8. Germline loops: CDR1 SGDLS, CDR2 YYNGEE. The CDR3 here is CASSSRRGGETQYF. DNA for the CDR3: TGTGCCAGCAGCTCCAGGAGGGGAGGGGAGACCCAGTACTTC.

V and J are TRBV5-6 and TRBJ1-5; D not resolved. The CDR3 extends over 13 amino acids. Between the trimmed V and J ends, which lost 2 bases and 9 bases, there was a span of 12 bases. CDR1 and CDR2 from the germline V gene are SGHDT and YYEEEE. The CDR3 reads CASSLGGYRPQHF. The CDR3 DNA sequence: TGTGCCAGCAGCTTAGGAGGGTATCGGCCCCAGCATTTT. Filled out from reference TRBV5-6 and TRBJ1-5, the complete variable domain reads DAGVTQSPTHLIKTRGQQVTLRCSPKSGHDTVSWYQQALGQGPQFIFQYYEEEERQRGNFPDRFSGHQFPNYSSELNVNALLLGDSALYLCASSLGGYRPQHFGDGTRLSIL.

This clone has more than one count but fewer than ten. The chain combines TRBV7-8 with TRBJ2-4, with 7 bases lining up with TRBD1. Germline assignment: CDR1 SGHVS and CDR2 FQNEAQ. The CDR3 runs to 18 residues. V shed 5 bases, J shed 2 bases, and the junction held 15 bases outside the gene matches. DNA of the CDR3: TGTGCCAGCAGCACGTATCGACAGGGAGTAATGTCCAAAAACATTCAGTACTTC. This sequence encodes CASSTYRQGVMSKNIQYF.